This record looks at one T cell receptor beta chain sequence and its context. Its specificity is unknown. The sample belongs to a study of cytomegalovirus exposure and HLA in healthy donors. Findings of the study overall: In a later analysis, V- and J-gene trimming of beta chains associated with a DCLRE1C missense variant, replicated independently. There were some 150 TCR beta chains listed as cytomegalovirus-associated.

Vbeta (60) and Jbeta (13) primers were used in the PCR. The protocol was immunoSEQ multiplex PCR, while the TCRdb copy is restricted to in-frame clones and leaves out a portion. Found here are tens of thousands of clones; the top ten clones hold 6.5% to 8%. CDR3 length equals 13 residues. Trimming shortened V by 7 bases and J by 2 bases, and 9 bases separated the two germline ends. Germline assignment: CDR1 LNHDA and CDR2 SQIVND (reference sequence). The origin of this receptor is a woman aged 40 to 50 in good health and CMV-seronegative. Sequenced sample: PBMCs. The chain carries TRBV19 and TRBJ1-5; the D is unclear. The CDR3 DNA reads TGTGCCAGTACTCGGGGTGGCAATCAGCCCCAGCATTTT. This encodes CASTRGGNQPQHF.